Presented here are 5 T cell receptor beta chains from one specimen sequenced in a study of T cell responses to AZD1222 COVID-19 vaccine. The protocol was immunoSEQ multiplex PCR, while the TCRdb copy is restricted to in-frame clones and leaves out a portion. The table includes approximately 120,000 clones, roughly 86% detected once. The source material was peripheral blood, sampled 28 days after the second AZD1222 dose. The receptors were gathered from an adult who received the AZD1222 COVID-19 vaccine.

This chain joins TRBV12-5 and TRBJ1-2; 10 positions match TRBD1. The V segment lost 2 bases and the J segment 1 base; nucleotides outside the gene matches: 13. The CDR3 extends over 19 amino acids. Germline V CDR1 and CDR2: LGHNT, FRNRAP. The CDR3 reads CASGLPDPGQGLYNYGYTF. The CDR3 DNA follows: TGTGCTAGTGGTTTGCCCGATCCGGGACAGGGGCTCTATAACTATGGCTACACCTTC.

J is TRBJ1-1 and V is TRBV30, with D maybe TRBD1 (5 bases). Trimming took 8 bases from V and 3 from J, leaving 13 bases between them. The CDR3 extends over 12 amino acids. Germline V gene lookup returns CDR1 GTSNPN and CDR2 SVGIG (reference sequence). In DNA form, the CDR3 reads TGTGCCGGAACAGGAGGGGACACTGAAGCTTTCTTT. It translates to CAGTGGDTEAFF.

In DNA, the CDR3 is TGTGCCAGCTCACCACCGGTCGGGAGGGTGGGCGAGCAGTACTTC. This gives the protein CASSPPVGRVGEQYF. The chain combines TRBV18 with TRBJ2-7, with 8 positions matching TRBD2. Trimming cost V 0 bases and J 6 bases; bases outside gene matches: 7. The CDR3 totals 15 residues. CDR1 and CDR2 (germline): KGHSH, LQKENI.

The CDR3 coding sequence is TGTGCCTGGAGTACCGGGGACTTGGCCCCTGAGCAGTTCTTC. It is translated as CAWSTGDLAPEQFF. This rearrangement joins TRBV30 to TRBJ2-1, with D possibly matching TRBD2 (6 bases). Germline V CDR1 and CDR2: GTSNPN, SVGIG (reference sequence). The CDR3 sequence is 14 residues long. Trimming stripped 2 bases from V and 9 bases from J, with 17 bases between.

The V and J genes are TRBV9 and TRBJ2-7; D gene unclear. The CDR3 is made up of 15 amino acids. V lost 4 bases, J lost 0 bases, and 14 bases lay in between. Germline V lookup: CDR1 SGDLS, CDR2 YYNGEE. The CDR3 DNA is TGTGCCAGCAGCCCGTATGAGTCCGGCTCCTACGAGCAGTACTTC. Protein product: CASSPYESGSYEQYF.